This passage covers 29 T cell receptor beta chains from one sample sequenced in a study of glioma-infiltrating T cells after dendritic cell vaccination. The data were produced by immunoSEQ multiplex PCR, yet TCRdb's version contains in-frame clones alone and is incomplete. The top ten clones hold approximately 2.7% of a sample with 100,000 or so clones, almost 90% of them seen once. Time point described: after dendritic cell vaccination, including at tumor progression/relapse. The sequencing here drew on blood, taken after dendritic cell vaccination. The receptors originated from a human donor with glioblastoma.

The chain has TRBV4-1 and TRBJ2-2, with 8 nucleotides matching TRBD2. Trimming at V came to 3 bases and at J to 5 bases, leaving 11 bases not matched to a gene. The CDR3 is 17 amino acids. From germline, CDR1 is MGHRA and CDR2 YSYEKL. The CDR3 protein is CASSHGVLAGPTGELFF. CDR3 bases: TGCGCCAGCAGCCATGGGGTTCTAGCGGGTCCTACCGGGGAGCTGTTTTTT.

V usage is TRBV5-1 and J usage is TRBJ2-7, with 7 nucleotides matching TRBD2. Germline lookup yields CDR1 SGHRS and CDR2 YFSETQ. V trimming: 1 base; J trimming: 6 bases; junction bases outside the gene matches: 7. The CDR3 covers 14 residues. The CDR3 nucleotides are TGCGCCAGCAGCTTGACGGGGGGAACGACCGAGCAGTACTTC. Protein: CASSLTGGTTEQYF.

A single count supports this clone. V and J are TRBV14 and TRBJ2-3; 9 bases are a match to TRBD2. The J segment lost 2 bases and the V segment lost 4 bases, leaving 7 bases of the junction unmatched. Germline V gene sequence: CDR1 SGHDN, CDR2 FVKESK. The CDR3 is made up of 16 amino acids. CDR3 nucleotides: TGTGCCAGCAGCCCCGAGCTAGCGGGGATCACAGATACGCAGTATTTT. Translated: CASSPELAGITDTQYF.

This sequence joins TRBV5-8 and TRBJ1-4; 10 nucleotides line up with TRBD1. This CDR3 has 15 residues. Losses at the gene ends were 1 base for V and 8 bases for J; bases not matched to a gene: 5. CDR1 is SGHTS, CDR2 YDEGEE, per germline. The CDR3 is CASSLRDRGDEKLFF. For the CDR3, the DNA is TGTGCCAGCAGCTTGAGGGACAGGGGTGACGAAAAACTGTTTTTT.

The rearrangement uses TRBV5-1 and TRBJ2-1, with a weak D call TRBD2 (5 bases). The germline V gene encodes CDR1 SGHRS and CDR2 YFSETQ. CDR3 length equals 14 residues. Trimming stripped 4 bases from V and 2 bases from J, with 10 bases between. The CDR3 bases are TGCGCCAGCAGCCAGGACTCACCCTACAATGAGCAGTTCTTC. This gives the protein CASSQDSPYNEQFF. Combining the CDR3 with reference TRBV5-1 and TRBJ2-1 gives the whole variable domain KAGVTQTPRYLIKTRGQQVTLSCSPISGHRSVSWYQQTPGQGLQFLFEYFSETQRNKGNFPGRFSGRQFSNSRSEMNVSTLELGDSALYLCASSQDSPYNEQFFGPGTRLTVL.

V is TRBV6-9 and J is TRBJ1-1; 8 nucleotides agree with TRBD1. The CDR3 covers 15 residues. Germline loops: CDR1 MNHGY, CDR2 SVAAGI. The V segment lost 2 bases and the J segment 1 base; nucleotides outside the gene matches: 3. CDR3 in DNA: TGTGCCAGCAGTTATGCCGGGACAGGGAACACTGAAGCTTTCTTT. It translates to CASSYAGTGNTEAFF.

The chain recombines TRBV5-1 with TRBJ2-2, with D maybe TRBD2 (7 bases). This CDR3 region has 17 residues. From germline, CDR1 is SGHRS and CDR2 YFSETQ. V gave up 4 bases and J gave up 0 bases, with 16 bases separating them. The CDR3 coding sequence is TGCGCCAGCAGCCCTCAAGGGGGGGTCGCGAACACCGGGGAGCTGTTTTTT. Protein sequence: CASSPQGGVANTGELFF.

This chain connects TRBV6-5 to TRBJ1-6, with unresolved D. The CDR3 loop spans 14 amino acids. Germline V gene sequence: CDR1 MNHEY, CDR2 SVGAGI. Trimming left V 6 bases short and J 0 bases short, with 6 bases between. In DNA, the CDR3 is TGTGCCAGCAGGCGGAGCTCCTATAATTCACCCCTCCACTTT. Its protein is CASRRSSYNSPLHF.

V usage is TRBV7-2 and J usage is TRBJ2-7, with a possible D match to TRBD2 (5 bases). CDR3 length equals 16 residues. CDR1 SGHTA and CDR2 FQGNSA come from the germline V gene. V lost 1 base to trimming and J lost 6 bases, with 19 bases between them. The CDR3 is CASSLVYGDKNREQYF. CDR3 coding DNA: TGTGCCAGCAGCTTAGTTTACGGGGATAAAAACCGCGAGCAGTACTTC.

This clone was seen a single time. The V and J genes are TRBV6-1 and TRBJ1-2; D possibly corresponds to TRBD1 (5 bases). The germline V gene has CDR1 MNHNS and CDR2 SASEGT. V dropped 2 bases and J dropped 7 bases, with 14 bases sitting between them. CDR3 size: 14 residues. The CDR3 loop reads CASSEPPGRGGYTF. The CDR3 DNA follows: TGTGCCAGCAGTGAACCCCCGGGGAGGGGTGGCTACACCTTC.

The chain joins TRBV5-1 to TRBJ1-3; D remains ambiguous. The CDR3 runs 13 residues. Germline values: CDR1 SGHRS, CDR2 YFSETQ. V lost 3 bases to trimming and J lost 10 bases, with 14 bases between them. CDR3 loop: CASSSGAGSTIYF. CDR3 DNA sequence: TGCGCCAGCAGCTCCGGAGCGGGTAGTACCATATATTTT.

In its sample, this clone was seen a few times. This chain connects TRBV10-3 to TRBJ2-3; D uncertain. Trimming stripped 3 bases from V and 2 bases from J, with 15 bases between. Germline CDR1 is ENHRY and CDR2 is SYGVKD. The CDR3 extends over 16 amino acids. The CDR3 DNA is TGTGCCATCAGTGACCCCGACTTTGAAAACACAGATACGCAGTATTTT. As protein: CAISDPDFENTDTQYF.

The chain employs TRBV5-1 and TRBJ2-5; D gene ambiguous. Deletions cut 4 bases from V and 4 bases from J, with 5 bases between. The CDR3 runs to 11 residues. Germline assignment: CDR1 SGHRS and CDR2 YFSETQ. The CDR3 coding sequence is TGCGCCAGCAGCCAACTAGAGACCCAGTACTTC. Translated, it gives CASSQLETQYF. Complete variable domain (other parts from reference TRBV5-1 and TRBJ2-5): KAGVTQTPRYLIKTRGQQVTLSCSPISGHRSVSWYQQTPGQGLQFLFEYFSETQRNKGNFPGRFSGRQFSNSRSEMNVSTLELGDSALYLCASSQLETQYFGPGTRLLVL.

The rearrangement joins TRBV5-5 to TRBJ1-4; 10 bases map to TRBD1. Trimming took 4 bases from V and 8 from J; bases not matched to a gene: 5. Germline loops: CDR1 SGHKS, CDR2 YYEKEE (reference sequence). This CDR3 has 14 amino acids. The chain's CDR3 is CASSSGTGDEKLFF. CDR3 in DNA: TGTGCCAGCAGCAGCGGGACAGGGGACGAAAAACTGTTTTTT. Full variable domain (outside the CDR3, taken from reference TRBV5-5 and TRBJ1-4): DAGVTQSPTHLIKTRGQQVTLRCSPISGHKSVSWYQQVLGQGPQFIFQYYEKEERGRGNFPDRFSARQFPNYSSELNVNALLLGDSALYLCASSSGTGDEKLFFGSGTQLSVL.

The rearrangement joins TRBV7-2 to TRBJ1-1; TRBD1 matches 8 bases. The CDR3 runs to 14 residues. J lost 7 bases, V lost 4 bases, and 8 bases had no gene match. The V gene's germline CDR1 is SGHTA and CDR2 FQGNSA. CDR3 DNA sequence: TGTGCCAGCAGCTCCCAGGGGGCGCGAGGTGAAGCTTTCTTT. Translating gives CASSSQGARGEAFF.

For the CDR3, the DNA is TGTGCCAGTATCCAACAGCAGAACACTGAAGCTTTCTTT. It yields the protein CASIQQQNTEAFF. The chain links TRBV19 to TRBJ1-1; D not resolved. The germline V and J ends were trimmed by 7 bases and 1 base, with 10 bases remaining between them. There are 13 residues in the CDR3. The germline gives CDR1 LNHDA, CDR2 SQIVND (reference sequence).

The chain employs TRBV4-2 and TRBJ2-1; D is uncertain. Per the germline V gene, CDR1 is LGHNA and CDR2 is YNFKEQ. V lost 0 bases and J 5 bases, leaving 20 bases between the germline ends. There are 18 residues in the CDR3. This CDR3 is CASSQDPPASFSDNEQFF. Written as DNA, the CDR3 is TGTGCCAGCAGCCAAGACCCCCCAGCGTCCTTTTCGGACAATGAGCAGTTCTTC.

The CDR3 DNA reads as TGTGCCAGCAGGGGTAGTTCGGGGAGCCTTAATGAGCAGTTCTTC. It specifies CASRGSSGSLNEQFF. The genes are TRBV7-9 and TRBJ2-1; a possible D gene is TRBD2 (5 bases). The germline V and J ends were trimmed by 6 bases and 7 bases, with 19 bases remaining between them. Per the germline V gene, CDR1 is SEHNR and CDR2 is FQNEAQ (reference sequence). There are 15 residues in the CDR3.

The rearrangement links TRBV21-1 to TRBJ2-4; the table's D call, TRBD1, was not checked against the DNA. TRBV21-1 is deemed a pseudogene. This CDR3 has 15 amino acids. CDR3 coding DNA: TGTGCCAGCAGCAAAGTTGGCCTAGCCAAAAACATTCAGTACTTC. Its protein is CASSKVGLAKNIQYF.

This rearrangement joins TRBV30 to TRBJ2-1, with a possible D match to TRBD1 (6 bases). CDR1 is GTSNPN and CDR2 is SVGIG in the germline V gene (reference sequence). V gave up 0 bases and J gave up 10 bases, with 13 bases separating them. This CDR3 spans 13 amino acids. CDR3 region: CAWSVRGTGEQFF. The CDR3 bases are TGTGCCTGGAGTGTAAGGGGGACCGGCGAGCAGTTCTTC.

V gene TRBV6-1 combines with J gene TRBJ2-7; 11 bases are shared with TRBD2. The V gene end was trimmed by 8 bases and the J gene end by 6 bases; junction bases not matched to a gene: 3. CDR3 size: 12 residues. Germline-derived CDR1 and CDR2 are MNHNS and SASEGT. The CDR3 reads CASRTSGLEQYF. The CDR3 nucleotides are TGTGCCAGCCGGACTAGCGGGCTCGAGCAGTACTTC.

This clone occurred a few times. This chain connects TRBV2 to TRBJ2-7, with 10 bases fitting TRBD1. CDR3 length: 15 residues. The V gene's germline CDR1 is SNHLY and CDR2 FYNNEI. The trim removed 3 bases at V and 0 bases at J, leaving 2 bases unmatched. The CDR3 region is CASSDRTGGSYEQYF. The CDR3 DNA reads as TGTGCCAGCAGTGATAGGACAGGGGGCTCCTACGAGCAGTACTTC.

In its sample, this clone was seen once. The chain carries TRBV5-1 and TRBJ2-7; D perhaps matches TRBD1 (6 bases). Trimming took off 0 bases at V and 7 bases at J, with 20 bases between the two ends. CDR1 is SGHRS, CDR2 YFSETQ, per germline. The CDR3 length is 16 residues. In nucleotides, the CDR3 is TGCGCCAGCAGCTTGGGGGACCGCGGACAGTTTGGGGAGCAGTACTTC. This encodes CASSLGDRGQFGEQYF.

The V and J genes are TRBV2 and TRBJ2-1; TRBD2 aligns across 12 bases. With V trimmed by 5 bases and J by 3 bases, 2 bases remained unmatched. The germline CDR1 and CDR2 sequences are SNHLY and FYNNEI. The CDR3 is 15 residues long. CDR3 sequence: CASSLTSGGYNEQFF. CDR3 sequence (DNA): TGTGCCAGCAGTCTGACTAGCGGGGGCTACAATGAGCAGTTCTTC.

V is TRBV6-1 and J is TRBJ1-4; D call uncertain. This CDR3 is 15 amino acids long. Germline-derived CDR1 and CDR2 are MNHNS and SASEGT. The V end lost 5 bases, the J end lost 7 bases, and 17 bases lay between the germline ends. The CDR3 spells CASSKPSLSGEKLFF. Here the CDR3 DNA reads TGTGCCAGCAGTAAGCCCTCCCTAAGTGGTGAAAAACTGTTTTTT.

The rearrangement joins TRBV5-1 to TRBJ2-7; 9 positions match TRBD1. This CDR3 spans 15 amino acids. Germline loops: CDR1 SGHRS, CDR2 YFSETQ. Losses at the gene ends were 4 bases for V and 6 bases for J; bases not matched to a gene: 11. CDR3 sequence: CASSSPPGQGGEQYF. DNA of the CDR3: TGCGCCAGCAGCAGTCCTCCGGGACAGGGAGGCGAGCAGTACTTC.

V is TRBV30 and J is TRBJ2-3, with 8 bases matching TRBD2. The V gene end was trimmed by 2 bases and the J gene end by 2 bases; junction bases not matched to a gene: 24. The germline CDR1 and CDR2 sequences are GTSNPN and SVGIG (reference sequence). The CDR3 is made up of 21 amino acids. CDR3 DNA sequence: TGTGCCTGGAGTCCCCCCCGCCCAGGCCAGGCAGCGGGGGCCCACACAGATACGCAGTATTTT. It is translated as CAWSPPRPGQAAGAHTDTQYF.

This chain links TRBV18 with TRBJ1-2; 9 bases are shared with TRBD1. The CDR3 has 17 residues. Germline values: CDR1 KGHSH, CDR2 LQKENI. V shed 5 bases and J 8 bases; nucleotides not matched to a gene: 18. CDR3 bases: TGTGCCAGCTCATCAAATGTGCGGACAGGGGCGTCGTCGGGCTACACCTTC. Encoded protein: CASSSNVRTGASSGYTF.

This clone was observed once. Other DNA variants within this sample encode the same CDR3. The rearrangement joins TRBV6-1 to TRBJ1-2; TRBD1 might be the D (5 bases). CDR1 and CDR2 (germline): MNHNS, SASEGT. Between the trimmed V and J ends, which lost 7 bases and 2 bases, there was a span of 11 bases. CDR3 length equals 13 residues. The CDR3 reads CASTPGGNYGYTF. DNA of the CDR3: TGTGCCAGCACCCCGGGGGGGAACTATGGCTACACCTTC.